A single sample is the source of the 20 T cell receptor beta chains below, sequenced in a study of shared clonotypes between healthy human individuals. The method was immunoSEQ multiplex PCR; TCRdb's version includes in-frame clones alone and lacks a portion of them. Of under 1,100,000 clones in the sample, about 74% were seen once. The sequenced material came from memory CD4+ T cells sorted from blood. Subset noted: CD45RA-negative fraction. Receptors were obtained from a man aged 18 to 29 in good health.

A word on this clone: This likely reflects a read error, since a far larger clone is one base away. This sample also contains other DNA sequences that code for the same CDR3. The chain carries TRBV10-1 and TRBJ2-3; D may correspond to TRBD1 or TRBD2 (5 bases each). Germline V gene sequence: CDR1 WNHNN, CDR2 SYGVQD (reference sequence). V was trimmed by 2 bases and J by 0 bases, leaving 6 bases between them. The CDR3 extends over 14 amino acids. The CDR3 bases are TGCGCCAGCAGTGAGGGGGGTAGCACAGATACGCAGTATTTT. This gives the protein CASSEGGSTDTQYF.

The CDR3 DNA follows: TGTGCCAGCAGCTTGGGGAGTTGGGAGACCCAGTACTTC. Its translation: CASSLGSWETQYF. The rearrangement joins TRBV5-6 to TRBJ2-5; unclear D gene. Germline V lookup: CDR1 SGHDT, CDR2 YYEEEE. Trimming stripped 0 bases from V and 5 bases from J, with 8 bases between. The length of the CDR3 is 13 residues.

This clone has just one count. The chain couples TRBV5-8 to TRBJ2-7, with D possibly matching TRBD2 (7 bases). Germline CDR1 reads SGHTS; CDR2 reads YDEGEE. This CDR3 region has 16 residues. Trimming pared 1 base from V and 1 base from J, leaving 15 bases between. The CDR3 region is CASSLWGLAVSYEQYF. The CDR3 DNA sequence: TGTGCCAGCAGCTTGTGGGGGCTAGCGGTTTCCTACGAGCAGTACTTC.

The chain joins TRBV2 to TRBJ2-3; 7 nucleotides agree with TRBD2. The CDR3 has 15 amino acids. After removal of 7 bases from V and 2 bases from J, the junction contained 9 bases not matched to a gene. CDR1 and CDR2 from the germline V gene are SNHLY and FYNNEI. Here the CDR3 reads CASTRRESLTDTQYF. The CDR3 DNA follows: TGTGCCAGCACTCGGCGGGAGTCTCTCACAGATACGCAGTATTTT.

The sample holds many counts of this clone. The V call is TRBV5-1, the J call TRBJ2-7, with 10 bases matching TRBD2. Germline CDR1 reads SGHRS; CDR2 reads YFSETQ. Trimming cost V 4 bases and J 6 bases; bases outside gene matches: 13. The CDR3 has 16 residues. The chain's CDR3 is CASSKGGTSDLGEQYF. The CDR3 DNA reads TGCGCCAGCAGCAAAGGAGGGACTAGCGACTTGGGCGAGCAGTACTTC.

V usage is TRBV19 and J usage is TRBJ1-4, with TRBD1 matching over 7 bases. With 3 bases clipped from V and 0 bases from J, the junction kept 1 base outside the gene matches. Germline CDR1 reads LNHDA; CDR2 reads SQIVND (reference sequence). The CDR3 is 15 residues long. This CDR3 reads CASSIGQATNEKLFF. The CDR3 DNA is TGTGCCAGTAGTATCGGACAGGCAACTAATGAAAAACTGTTTTTT.

J is TRBJ2-2 and V is TRBV5-4; D tentatively reads TRBD1 or TRBD2 (5 bases each). The germline V gene has CDR1 SGHNT and CDR2 YYREEE (reference sequence). The CDR3 length is 14 residues. V was cut by 5 bases and J by 3 bases, with 11 bases left in between. The CDR3 DNA follows: TGTGCCAGCAGTAGGGACCGCTACACCGGGGAGCTGTTTTTT. Translated: CASSRDRYTGELFF.

The chain has TRBV6-5 and TRBJ2-7; a possible D gene is TRBD1 (6 bases). The CDR3 covers 14 residues. The V and J ends lost 5 bases and 4 bases respectively, with 15 bases between them. Germline CDR1 is MNHEY and CDR2 is SVGAGI. In nucleotides, the CDR3 is TGTGCCAGCAGTCAGACCGGGACAAATTACGAGCAGTACTTC. This translates into CASSQTGTNYEQYF.

The chain carries TRBV28 and TRBJ1-5; the D is unclear. Germline CDR1 MDHEN, CDR2 SYDVKM. Trimming took off 7 bases at V and 4 bases at J, with 17 bases between the two ends. This CDR3 is 15 amino acids long. The CDR3: CASTYRAARNQPQHF. Written as DNA, the CDR3 is TGTGCCAGCACCTACCGAGCGGCGCGAAATCAGCCCCAGCATTTT. Looking up the rest from reference TRBV28 and TRBJ1-5 gives the full variable domain: DVKVTQSSRYLVKRTGEKVFLECVQDMDHENMFWYRQDPGLGLRLIYFSYDVKMKEKGDIPEGYSVSREKKERFSLILESASTNQTSMYLCASTYRAARNQPQHFGDGTRLSIL.

This chain links TRBV18 with TRBJ1-6; maybe TRBD1 (6 bases). V was cut by 2 bases and J by 0 bases, with 14 bases left in between. The germline gives CDR1 KGHSH, CDR2 LQKENI. The CDR3 spans 18 residues. Here the CDR3 DNA reads TGTGCCAGCTCACCAGGTTTAACAGGGAGCTCCTATAATTCACCCCTCCACTTT. It is translated as CASSPGLTGSSYNSPLHF.

This clone has just a few counts. The chain employs TRBV29-1 and TRBJ1-1; D gene unclear. Per the germline V gene, CDR1 is SQVTM and CDR2 is ANQGSEA. The CDR3 totals 11 residues. Deletions cut 4 bases from V and 3 bases from J, with 6 bases between. CDR3 residues: CSVGEYTEAFF. The DNA of the CDR3 is TGCAGCGTTGGAGAGTACACTGAAGCTTTCTTT. The full variable domain, its missing parts supplied by reference TRBV29-1 and TRBJ1-1, is SAVISQKPSRDICQRGTSLTIQCQVDSQVTMMFWYRQQPGQSLTLIATANQGSEATYESGFVIDKFPISRPNLTFSTLTVSNMSPEDSSIYLCSVGEYTEAFFGQGTRLTVV.

This clone has more than one count but fewer than ten. This chain's CDR3 is CASSLDANTGELFF. DNA of the CDR3: TGTGCCAGCAGCTTAGACGCGAACACCGGGGAGCTGTTTTTT. The V call is TRBV7-9, the J call TRBJ2-2; no clear D. Trimming took 1 base from V and 0 from J, leaving 3 bases between them. The CDR3 is 14 residues long. The V gene's germline CDR1 is SEHNR and CDR2 FQNEAQ (reference sequence).

The rearrangement links TRBV6-1 to TRBJ1-2; D is unresolved. The CDR3 totals 14 residues. CDR1 is MNHNS, CDR2 SASEGT, per germline. Trimming left V 5 bases short and J 7 bases short, with 17 bases between. The CDR3 is CASSSSYEAVGYTF. The CDR3 nucleotides read TGTGCCAGCAGTTCGTCTTATGAGGCGGTTGGCTACACCTTC.

This clone occurred a few times. The chain recombines TRBV5-1 with TRBJ1-2; weak D call: TRBD1 (5 bases). Deletions cut 0 bases from V and 8 bases from J, with 14 bases between. CDR1 is SGHRS and CDR2 is YFSETQ in the germline V gene. The CDR3 has 14 residues. The CDR3 DNA is TGCGCCAGCAGCTTGGGGCAGGGCGGTCGGGGCTACACCTTC. It is translated as CASSLGQGGRGYTF. Based on the CDR3 plus reference TRBV5-1 and TRBJ1-2, the full variable domain is KAGVTQTPRYLIKTRGQQVTLSCSPISGHRSVSWYQQTPGQGLQFLFEYFSETQRNKGNFPGRFSGRQFSNSRSEMNVSTLELGDSALYLCASSLGQGGRGYTFGSGTRLTVV.

The chain carries TRBV6-1 and TRBJ1-2; 7 bases are shared with TRBD1. J gave up 3 bases and V 1 base, and 2 bases lay outside the gene matches. Looked up from germline, CDR1 is MNHNS and CDR2 is SASEGT. The CDR3 runs 14 residues. The CDR3 loop is CASSEGQGYYGYTF. The CDR3 coding sequence is TGTGCCAGCAGTGAAGGACAGGGCTACTATGGCTACACCTTC.

The chain has TRBV19 and TRBJ2-5; 13 positions match TRBD2. The CDR3 length is 16 residues. The V gene's germline CDR1 is LNHDA and CDR2 SQIVND (reference sequence). J was trimmed by 3 bases and V by 4 bases; bases with no gene match: 5. CDR3 sequence: CASSTGTSGVEETQYF. The CDR3 DNA is TGTGCCAGTAGTACCGGGACTAGCGGGGTAGAAGAGACCCAGTACTTC.

The rearrangement joins TRBV30 to TRBJ1-2; D is ambiguous. The CDR3 spans 14 residues. V was shortened by 3 bases and J by 2 bases, with 13 bases between the two germline ends. CDR1 is GTSNPN and CDR2 is SVGIG in the germline V gene (reference sequence). DNA for the CDR3: TGTGCCTGGAGGAAGGATCTCAGGAACTATGGCTACACCTTC. This gives the protein CAWRKDLRNYGYTF.

The chain has TRBV29-1 and TRBJ1-1; 7 bases line up with TRBD1. V was clipped by 3 bases and J by 2 bases; unmatched bases: 6. The CDR3 is 14 residues long. Germline V gene sequence: CDR1 SQVTM, CDR2 ANQGSEA. The CDR3 loop is CSVDAQGLNTEAFF. CDR3 sequence (DNA): TGCAGCGTTGATGCACAGGGGTTAAACACTGAAGCTTTCTTT. Combining the CDR3 with reference TRBV29-1 and TRBJ1-1 gives the whole variable domain SAVISQKPSRDICQRGTSLTIQCQVDSQVTMMFWYRQQPGQSLTLIATANQGSEATYESGFVIDKFPISRPNLTFSTLTVSNMSPEDSSIYLCSVDAQGLNTEAFFGQGTRLTVV.

This chain uses TRBV6-5 with TRBJ2-2; D may be TRBD2 (5 bases). Germline lookup yields CDR1 MNHEY and CDR2 SVGAGI. V was trimmed by 8 bases and J by 7 bases, leaving 14 bases between them. The CDR3 is made up of 13 amino acids. CDR3 protein: CASSRGTGGELFF. In DNA, the CDR3 is TGTGCCAGCTCACGGGGAACCGGCGGGGAGCTGTTTTTT.

The V and J genes are TRBV10-3 and TRBJ2-7; D is unclear. The CDR3 length is 16 residues. The V end lost 0 bases, the J end lost 0 bases, and 12 bases lay between the germline ends. Germline V gives CDR1 ENHRY, CDR2 SYGVKD. The CDR3, as DNA: TGTGCCATCAGTGAGTCGACCATCCGCAGCTCCTACGAGCAGTACTTC. Translating it yields CAISESTIRSSYEQYF.